The rows below give T cell receptor beta chains drawn from one sample of a study of molecular identifiers for immune sequencing clone quantification. Using its own MiXCR run on the PCR reads, TCRdb lists one record per CDR3 protein. The sample records hundreds of thousands of distinct CDR3 sequences, about 20% being singletons. The sample comprised naive CD8+ T cells from blood, with Jurkat cell RNA spiked in. These TCRs come from a human donor in good health. Some libraries in this study had Jurkat cell RNA spiked in. Each CDR3 is given without its conserved first and last residue. Each record gives: V gene, J gene, CDR3 protein.

V gene: TRBV4-1; J gene: TRBJ1-5; CDR3 protein: ASSPSTTRNQPQH
V gene: TRBV5-5; J gene: TRBJ1-5; CDR3 protein: ASSLDSIWGNQPQH
V gene: TRBV27; J gene: TRBJ2-2; CDR3 protein: ASSPSTGSGGTGELF
V gene: TRBV6-1; J gene: TRBJ2-2; CDR3 protein: ASKRGQRNAGELF
V gene: TRBV4-3; J gene: TRBJ2-3; CDR3 protein: ASSQDLPGSIADTQY
V gene: TRBV20-1; J gene: TRBJ1-1; CDR3 protein: SAPVGSPNTEAF
V gene: TRBV2; J gene: TRBJ1-2; CDR3 protein: ASSEWTGTKNGYT
V gene: TRBV6-5; J gene: TRBJ1-5; CDR3 protein: ASSEDRGENQPQH
V gene: TRBV13; J gene: TRBJ2-3; CDR3 protein: ASSFKGADTQY
V gene: TRBV7-9; J gene: TRBJ2-1; CDR3 protein: ASSPGQGEGHEQF
V gene: TRBV27; J gene: TRBJ2-1; CDR3 protein: ASSLSSGSSTLNEQF
V gene: TRBV11-2; J gene: TRBJ2-7; CDR3 protein: ASSLPGYSYEQY
V gene: TRBV7-6; J gene: TRBJ2-6; CDR3 protein: ASSVREVNSGANVLT
V gene: TRBV6-5; J gene: TRBJ2-6; CDR3 protein: AGSYGGSGANVLT
V gene: TRBV7-9; J gene: TRBJ2-3; CDR3 protein: ASSLLSNTDTQY
V gene: TRBV12-3/TRBV12-4; J gene: TRBJ2-2; CDR3 protein: ASSPGTGELF
V gene: TRBV7-8; J gene: TRBJ1-1; CDR3 protein: ASRVDRGLTEAF
V gene: TRBV28; J gene: TRBJ2-7; CDR3 protein: ASSLASAGAEQY
V gene: TRBV29-1; J gene: TRBJ2-1; CDR3 protein: SAEERGKGNEQF
V gene: TRBV11-2; J gene: TRBJ2-1; CDR3 protein: ASSLDSTSGRAPYNEQF
V gene: TRBV19; J gene: TRBJ1-5; CDR3 protein: ASRTRDRVADQPQH
V gene: TRBV7-9; J gene: TRBJ1-1; CDR3 protein: ASSPPSRENTEAF